This note documents a single T cell receptor beta chain sequence. The clone's antigen remains unknown. Base quality data are lacking; no much larger clone is found one base away. In this study, focal radiation therapy paired with CTLA-4 blockade (ipilimumab) was tested in patients who had chemo-refractory metastatic non-small-cell lung cancer. As encoded in the germline V gene, CDR1 is LGHNA while CDR2 is YNFKEQ. V sheds 4 bases and J sheds 4 bases, leaving 14 bases between their ends. The CDR3 spans 15 residues, from the cysteine through the phenylalanine. This entry keeps only the CDR3 DNA: 45 bases, framed from base 1. This record belongs to a study of radiotherapy plus CTLA-4 blockade in lung cancer listed by TCRdb under 2018. Regarding the study in general: Among the enrolled patients, roughly 17% had an objective response, and 31% reached disease control. Broad study findings and their caveats: After treatment with radiotherapy and ipilimumab, TCR clones that originated in tumors expanded in peripheral blood. Early dynamic changes in blood T cell clones, together with increased serum interferon-beta after radiation, were reported as the strongest predictors of response.

The library was obtained by the immunoSEQ multiplex PCR assay. The source is immuneACCESS, and TCRdb retained only in-frame sequences with V and J called. Part of the clones is not carried over; for the studies checked, unresolved V genes explain less than half of this, and the remainder is unexplained. This sample gives some 98,000 clones in total; around 86% of them show up just once. The ten biggest clones cover 3% to 3.5% of the sample. This chain is built from TRBV4-2 and TRBJ1-5; the D gene assignment is ambiguous. This clonotype originated in a human donor with non-small cell lung cancer who had a partial response to radiotherapy plus ipilimumab. The sequencing used peripheral blood, collected from a patient treated with radiotherapy plus ipilimumab. The sequenced DNA: TGTGCCAGCAGCCCCCGCTACGGGATAAATCAGCCCCAGCATTTT. This gives the protein CASSPRYGINQPQHF.